This TCR beta chain was retrieved from a study of cytomegalovirus exposure and HLA in healthy donors. Study-level information: Roughly 80% of 300 to 450 genotyped donors fell in the Caucasian-associated ancestry cluster.

The PCR used 60 Vbeta and 13 Jbeta primers. The repertoire was sequenced with immunoSEQ multiplex PCR; TCRdb's copy has only in-frame clones and lacks some. The listing records around 150,000 clones. This cohort consisted of healthy bone marrow donors. Details on this clone: Antigen unknown.

Study-level results: Cytomegalovirus association was assigned to about 150 TCR beta chains. A missense DCLRE1C variant was associated with V- and J-gene trimming of TCR beta chains in a later analysis, and an independent cohort replicated the association.

Sample: PBMCs. The TCR sequence derives from a man in his forties in good health and CMV-seronegative.

The CDR3 loop is CASSLLSNTEAFF. The CDR3 nucleotides read TGTGCCAGCAGCCTCCTATCGAACACTGAAGCTTTCTTT. The rearrangement links TRBV7-9 to TRBJ1-1; D gene ambiguous. CDR1 is SEHNR and CDR2 is FQNEAQ in the germline V gene (reference sequence). The CDR3 runs 13 residues. V lost 5 bases, J lost 1 base, and 8 bases lay in between. Full variable domain (missing parts from reference TRBV7-9 and TRBJ1-1): DTGVSQNPRHKITKRGQNVTFRCDPISEHNRLYWYRQTLGQGPEFLTYFQNEAQLEKSRLLSDRFSAERPKGSFSTLEIQRTEQGDSAMYLCASSLLSNTEAFFGQGTRLTVV.